The sequence of this T cell receptor (beta chain) was determined in a study of Graves' ophthalmopathy and Graves' hyperthyroidism. Study information: Before any treatment, peripheral blood was taken at the initial diagnosis. Study observations and caveats: From stable hyperthyroidism, ophthalmopathy was separated by a 13-signature model with 85% to 90% sensitivity and under 84% specificity. Blood samples also showed most expanded thyroid clonotypes exceeding 0.001 frequency.

This CDR3 region has 16 residues. Per germline, CDR1 LGHNA and CDR2 YNFKEQ. V was cut by 0 bases and J by 5 bases, with 16 bases left in between. This clonotype was recorded many times. Its antigen is as yet unknown. Researchers took RNA transcripts and amplified TCR beta CDR3 regions from them. After a first-round RT-PCR with HTBI primers, a second-round multiplex PCR was run. TCRdb passed the multiplex PCR reads through MiXCR, listing each CDR3 protein once. This table holds about 420,000 distinct CDR3 sequences, around 21% found once. This sequence originates from a young woman with stable Graves' hyperthyroidism. Sequencing input: peripheral blood. The chain uses TRBV4-2 and TRBJ1-2, with D unresolved. The CDR3 sequence: CASSQETGRVGYGYTF. The DNA of the CDR3 is TGTGCCAGCAGCCAAGAGACGGGAAGGGTAGGGTATGGCTACACCTTC.